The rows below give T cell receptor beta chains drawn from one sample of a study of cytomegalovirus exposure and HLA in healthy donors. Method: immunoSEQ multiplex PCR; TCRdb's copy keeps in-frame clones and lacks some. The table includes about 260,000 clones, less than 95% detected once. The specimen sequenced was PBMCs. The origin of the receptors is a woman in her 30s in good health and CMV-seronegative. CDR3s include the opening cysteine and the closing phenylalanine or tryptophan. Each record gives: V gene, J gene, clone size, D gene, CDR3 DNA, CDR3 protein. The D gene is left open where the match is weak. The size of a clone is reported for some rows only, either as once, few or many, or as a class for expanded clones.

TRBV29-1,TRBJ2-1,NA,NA,TGCAGCGTTGCCGAGAGCTCCTACAATGAGCAGTTCTTC,CSVAESSYNEQFF
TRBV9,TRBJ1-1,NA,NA,TGTGCCCCCCGGCCGGGGGCGAAGAACACTGAAGCTTTCTTT,CAPRPGAKNTEAFF
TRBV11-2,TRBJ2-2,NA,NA,TGTGCCAGCAGCAAAAAAAACACCGGGGAGCTGTTTTTT,CASSKKNTGELFF
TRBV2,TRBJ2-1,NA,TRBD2,TGTGCCATCTATAGCGGGGACTACAATGAGCAGTTCTTC,CAIYSGDYNEQFF
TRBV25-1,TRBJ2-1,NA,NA,TGTGCCAGCAGTGAATCAGGGCTCTCCTACAATGAGCAGTTCTTC,CASSESGLSYNEQFF
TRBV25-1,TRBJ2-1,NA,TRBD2,TGTGCCAGCAGCGGACTAGCGGGACAGGATGAGCAGTTCTTC,CASSGLAGQDEQFF
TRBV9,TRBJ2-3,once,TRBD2,TGTGCCAGCAGCGCAAGCGGGGCCCTCACAGATACGCAGTATTTT,CASSASGALTDTQYF
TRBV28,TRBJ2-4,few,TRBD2,TGTGCCAGCAGTGGAGGGACTAGCGGGAGTTGGGACATTCAGTACTTC,CASSGGTSGSWDIQYF
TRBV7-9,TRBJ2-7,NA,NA,TGTGCCAGCAGCGACGGCCGGACTGGGGAGCAGTACTTC,CASSDGRTGEQYF
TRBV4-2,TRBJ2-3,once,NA,TGTGCCAGCAGCCAAGAAGGCAGGGCCGAGTCCTGGGAAGATACGCAGTATTTT,CASSQEGRAESWEDTQYF
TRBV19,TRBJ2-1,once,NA,TGTGCCAGTAGTATAGTTGTCGGGAGTAGCTCCTACAATGAGCAGTTCTTC,CASSIVVGSSSYNEQFF
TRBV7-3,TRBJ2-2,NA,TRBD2,TGTGCCAGCAGCCCGACTAGCGGGGCCGGGGAGCTGTTTTTT,CASSPTSGAGELFF